The table lists the clone carrying this T cell receptor (beta chain) with many counts. TCRdb redid the calling of the RT-PCR reads with MiXCR, one entry per CDR3 protein. This repertoire shows hundreds of thousands of distinct CDR3 sequences, 14% found once; its top ten account for roughly 3.9%. From germline, CDR1 is SNHLY and CDR2 FYNNEI. This CDR3 has 11 residues. The V end was cut by 8 bases, the J end by 11 bases, with 13 bases between. Sequenced material: memory CD4+ T cells from blood. The rearrangement joins TRBV2 to TRBJ2-1; perhaps TRBD2 as D (6 bases). The sequence came from a female donor in good health, serving as a healthy control. The CDR3 sequence: CASGVGGQQFF. The CDR3 DNA is TGTGCCAGCGGCGTGGGGGGACAGCAGTTCTTC.